Listed below are T cell receptor beta chains from one sample, sequenced in a study of T cell responses to AZD1222 COVID-19 vaccine. TCRdb's copy holds only in-frame clones and misses some; the assay was immunoSEQ multiplex PCR. The sample includes some 99,000 clones, more than 70% of them seen just once. Sequencing was performed on peripheral blood, taken on day 0 of AZD1222 vaccination. The receptors derive from an adult in good health. CDR3s include the opening cysteine and the closing phenylalanine or tryptophan. Each record gives: J gene, clone size, D gene, V gene, CDR3 protein, CDR3 DNA. The D gene is left open where the match is weak. Some rows mark clone size as missing; the rest say once, few, many or name a class of expanded clone.

j_gene: TRBJ1-3; abundance: .; d_gene: .; v_gene: TRBV24-1; CDR3aa: CATSDLRDSGNTIYF; CDR3nt: TGTGCCACCAGTGATTTGCGAGACTCTGGAAACACCATATATTTT
j_gene: TRBJ1-1; abundance: .; d_gene: .; v_gene: TRBV28; CDR3aa: CASRPRRGAMTEAFF; CDR3nt: TGTGCCAGCAGACCACGGCGGGGGGCGATGACTGAAGCTTTCTTT
j_gene: TRBJ1-3; abundance: .; d_gene: .; v_gene: TRBV5-1; CDR3aa: CASSLAGLGAVGNTIYF; CDR3nt: TGCGCCAGCAGCTTGGCCGGTTTGGGGGCAGTTGGAAACACCATATATTTT
j_gene: TRBJ2-5; abundance: .; d_gene: TRBD1; v_gene: TRBV7-2; CDR3aa: CASSSGTAETQYF; CDR3nt: TGTGCCAGCAGCTCAGGGACAGCAGAGACCCAGTACTTC
j_gene: TRBJ2-5; abundance: .; d_gene: TRBD1; v_gene: TRBV6-5; CDR3aa: CASSFHRGQETQYF; CDR3nt: TGTGCCAGCAGTTTCCACAGGGGGCAAGAGACCCAGTACTTC
j_gene: TRBJ2-1; abundance: .; d_gene: TRBD2; v_gene: TRBV7-3; CDR3aa: CASSPQTGTMNNEQFF; CDR3nt: TGTGCCAGCAGCCCCCAAACCGGGACTATGAACAATGAGCAGTTCTTC
j_gene: TRBJ1-4; abundance: once; d_gene: .; v_gene: TRBV30; CDR3aa: CAWSHRTLKWVFF; CDR3nt: TGTGCCTGGAGCCACCGGACCCTAAAATGGGTGTTTTTT
j_gene: TRBJ2-2; abundance: .; d_gene: TRBD2; v_gene: TRBV2; CDR3aa: CASTQWASGGLTGELFF; CDR3nt: TGTGCCAGCACCCAATGGGCCAGCGGGGGGCTGACCGGGGAGCTGTTTTTT
j_gene: TRBJ2-3; abundance: .; d_gene: .; v_gene: TRBV7-8; CDR3aa: CASSSLPTGRASTDTQYF; CDR3nt: TGTGCCAGCAGCTCCCTACCCACAGGGCGAGCTAGCACAGATACGCAGTATTTT
j_gene: TRBJ2-1; abundance: once; d_gene: TRBD2; v_gene: TRBV11-3; CDR3aa: CASSDSRGESSYNEQFF; CDR3nt: TGTGCCAGCAGCGACTCCCGGGGGGAGAGCTCCTACAATGAGCAGTTCTTC
j_gene: TRBJ1-3; abundance: .; d_gene: .; v_gene: TRBV7-2; CDR3aa: CASSLGGAGNTIYF; CDR3nt: TGTGCCAGCAGCTTAGGGGGAGCTGGAAACACCATATATTTT
j_gene: TRBJ2-5; abundance: .; d_gene: .; v_gene: TRBV6-5; CDR3aa: CASSYSRSPAETQYF; CDR3nt: TGTGCCAGCAGTTACTCGAGATCCCCCGCGGAGACCCAGTACTTC
j_gene: TRBJ2-6; abundance: .; d_gene: TRBD1; v_gene: TRBV24-1; CDR3aa: CATSDSPGGTGANVLTF; CDR3nt: TGTGCCACCAGTGATTCCCCAGGGGGCACAGGGGCCAACGTCCTGACTTTC
j_gene: TRBJ1-2; abundance: .; d_gene: .; v_gene: TRBV19; CDR3aa: CASSIDRTVVGYTF; CDR3nt: TGTGCCAGTAGTATAGATCGGACGGTGGTTGGCTACACCTTC
j_gene: TRBJ2-2; abundance: few; d_gene: .; v_gene: TRBV3-1/TRBV3-2; CDR3aa: CASSQVSTGAGELFF; CDR3nt: TGTGCCAGCAGCCAAGTTTCGACGGGCGCCGGGGAGCTGTTTTTT
j_gene: TRBJ1-1; abundance: .; d_gene: .; v_gene: TRBV5-4; CDR3aa: CASSLGLGMNTEAFF; CDR3nt: TGTGCCAGCAGCTTGGGACTAGGGATGAACACTGAAGCTTTCTTT
j_gene: TRBJ2-1; abundance: .; d_gene: .; v_gene: TRBV6-5; CDR3aa: CASKAGNEQFF; CDR3nt: TGTGCCAGCAAGGCCGGCAATGAGCAGTTCTTC
j_gene: TRBJ1-2; abundance: few; d_gene: .; v_gene: TRBV5-4; CDR3aa: CASSPRLGLGTNYGYTF; CDR3nt: TGTGCCAGCAGCCCTCGGTTAGGACTCGGGACTAACTATGGCTACACCTTC
j_gene: TRBJ2-5; abundance: .; d_gene: TRBD2; v_gene: TRBV7-3; CDR3aa: CASSPGGTSGRLETQYF; CDR3nt: TGTGCCAGCAGCCCCGGGGGGACTAGCGGGAGGCTGGAGACCCAGTACTTC
j_gene: TRBJ2-6; abundance: .; d_gene: TRBD1; v_gene: TRBV14; CDR3aa: CASSSGDRVIPGANVLTF; CDR3nt: TGTGCCAGCAGCAGCGGTGACAGGGTGATCCCTGGGGCCAACGTCCTGACTTTC
j_gene: TRBJ2-1; abundance: .; d_gene: TRBD1; v_gene: TRBV18; CDR3aa: CASSPPGGKRNEQFF; CDR3nt: TGTGCCAGCTCACCCCCAGGGGGCAAACGGAATGAGCAGTTCTTC
j_gene: TRBJ2-5; abundance: .; d_gene: TRBD1; v_gene: TRBV5-1; CDR3aa: CASSFDRGETQYF; CDR3nt: TGCGCCAGCAGTTTCGACAGGGGTGAGACCCAGTACTTC
j_gene: TRBJ2-3; abundance: .; d_gene: TRBD1; v_gene: TRBV16; CDR3aa: CASSLRRGQNSTDTQYF; CDR3nt: TGTGCCAGCAGCCTCAGAAGGGGACAGAACAGCACAGATACGCAGTATTTT
j_gene: TRBJ2-5; abundance: once; d_gene: .; v_gene: TRBV5-1; CDR3aa: CASSYRDYQETQYF; CDR3nt: TGCGCCAGCAGCTACCGGGACTACCAAGAGACCCAGTACTTC
j_gene: TRBJ1-4; abundance: few; d_gene: .; v_gene: TRBV19; CDR3aa: CASRSPEGKGEKLFF; CDR3nt: TGTGCCAGCCGCTCCCCCGAGGGAAAGGGCGAAAAACTGTTTTTT
j_gene: TRBJ2-3; abundance: .; d_gene: TRBD2; v_gene: TRBV5-4; CDR3aa: CASSPGLAGVADTQYF; CDR3nt: TGTGCCAGCAGCCCGGGACTAGCGGGAGTGGCAGATACGCAGTATTTT
j_gene: TRBJ1-3; abundance: few; d_gene: .; v_gene: TRBV20-1; CDR3aa: CSASQTSGNTIYF; CDR3nt: TGCAGTGCTAGTCAGACTTCTGGAAACACCATATATTTT
j_gene: TRBJ1-1; abundance: .; d_gene: TRBD1; v_gene: TRBV19; CDR3aa: CASSINRGPGAFF; CDR3nt: TGTGCCAGTAGTATCAACAGGGGGCCGGGTGCTTTCTTT
j_gene: TRBJ2-2; abundance: .; d_gene: .; v_gene: TRBV7-2; CDR3aa: CASSSGFRGRANTGELFF; CDR3nt: TGTGCCAGCAGCTCTGGTTTCAGAGGCAGGGCGAACACCGGGGAGCTGTTTTTT
j_gene: TRBJ1-4; abundance: .; d_gene: TRBD1; v_gene: TRBV30; CDR3aa: CAWSAGQGNEKLFF; CDR3nt: TGTGCCTGGAGTGCGGGACAGGGGAATGAAAAACTGTTTTTT
j_gene: TRBJ2-5; abundance: .; d_gene: TRBD1; v_gene: TRBV2; CDR3aa: CASSGTGGPRKTQYF; CDR3nt: TGTGCCAGCAGTGGAACAGGGGGCCCCAGGAAGACCCAGTACTTC
j_gene: TRBJ1-1; abundance: few; d_gene: .; v_gene: TRBV27; CDR3aa: CASSPPAGWGTEAFF; CDR3nt: TGTGCCAGCAGTCCCCCGGCAGGGTGGGGCACTGAAGCTTTCTTT
j_gene: TRBJ1-6; abundance: once; d_gene: .; v_gene: TRBV25-1; CDR3aa: CASSGPNSPLHF; CDR3nt: TGTGCCAGCAGTGGGCCAAATTCACCCCTCCACTTT
j_gene: TRBJ1-4; abundance: .; d_gene: .; v_gene: TRBV4-1; CDR3aa: CASSQDHGSGGSRWGLFF; CDR3nt: TGCGCCAGCAGCCAAGACCACGGATCGGGGGGGAGTCGATGGGGGCTGTTTTTT
j_gene: TRBJ1-2; abundance: .; d_gene: .; v_gene: TRBV23-1; CDR3aa: CASSQWGHRSYGYTF; CDR3nt: TGCGCCAGCAGTCAATGGGGTCACAGGAGTTATGGCTACACCTTC